This entry features one T cell receptor beta chain sequence. Which antigen it targets is not known. No base-level quality is on record; no much larger clone is a single base apart. Each collaborating institution followed its own protocols to collect whole blood in K2EDTA tubes. For TCRbeta analysis, collaborators shipped samples as frozen whole blood, isolated PBMCs, or DNA extracted from either of those sample types. TCRbeta CDR3 regions were amplified from genomic DNA using the immunoSEQ Assay, a bias-controlled multiplex PCR. Turning to the authors' computational methods: The number of nucleated cells in each sample was estimated by amplification of reference gene primers within the assay. To quantify the absolute abundance of each unique TCRbeta CDR3 rearrangement, sequence reads were collapsed and filtered. For each sample, productive Simpson clonality was calculated by taking the square root of Simpson's diversity index across productive rearrangements. Imported from immuneACCESS, the table was reduced by TCRdb to in-frame sequences with V and J called. These copies leave out some clones; in studies compared against another copy, an unresolved V gene accounts for under half, and the cause of the remainder is not known. V, J and clone size are those of that table, while D and trimming were read from the DNA. Here the sample has roughly 150,000 clones; about 80% occur a single time. Clones ranked in the top ten supply roughly 10% of the sample.

These data are taken from a study of blood T cell repertoires in COVID-19 (dated by TCRdb to the early 2020s). Looking at the study overall: The collaborator samples originated in the United States, Italy and Spain and spanned the acute and convalescent phases of COVID-19. Subjects who had been exposed to COVID-19, were actively infected with it, or had recovered from it provided the deeply sampled blood TCRbeta repertoires that made up the dataset. The material from the prospective study consisted of cDNA or gDNA derived from T cells, B-cell-depleted T cells, or PBMCs. The repertoires were released in a freely available public database intended as a resource for research on the immune response to SARS-CoV-2. Where available, HLA class I and class II types were obtained from metadata supplied by the sample provider rather than from assay-based typing. Sample metadata almost always included a de-identified subject ID, COVID-19 status, age in years and sex. The samples were drawn from two sources: the first 160 participants of the ongoing ImmuneRACE study, and approximately 1,300 subjects contributed by 6 global collaborators. Points the paper makes about the study in general: Clinical and demographic metadata were provided uncurated, with the amount varying by source and participant.

There are 16 amino acids in the CDR3, from cysteine to phenylalanine inclusive. Kept here is only the CDR3 DNA, which spans 48 bases and is read in frame from base 1. V ends up 3 bases short and J 2 bases short, with an unmatched junction base count of 7. CDR1 and CDR2 (KGHSH, LQKENI) derive from the germline V gene. The chain is assembled from TRBV18 and TRBJ1-1; TRBD1 matches 9 bases in the middle. This receptor was identified in a man in his 70s with active or convalescent COVID-19. Sequencing was performed on peripheral blood. DNA sequence: TGTGCCAGCTCACCTTTGGGACAGGGCTTCAACACTGAAGCTTTCTTT. Translated, this gives CASSPLGQGFNTEAFF.